The present T cell receptor (beta chain) was sequenced within a study of immune evolution from preneoplasia to lung adenocarcinoma. Using immunoSEQ multiplex PCR, the repertoire was profiled, and TCRdb retains in-frame clones only, with some absent. In the table there are roughly 5,300 clones, approximately 86% of which are singletons. The CDR3 covers 15 residues. The trim removed 5 bases at V and 8 bases at J, leaving 10 bases unmatched. Germline V gives CDR1 MDHEN, CDR2 SYDVKM. Material for sequencing was FFPE invasive lung adenocarcinoma tissue. The rearrangement joins TRBV28 to TRBJ2-1; TRBD1 agrees at 9 bases. The clonotype comes from a person aged 50-75 years with lung adenocarcinoma. For the CDR3, the DNA is TGTGCCAGCAGTCGGACCGGGACAGGGCTCTATGAGCAGTTCTTC. The encoded protein is CASSRTGTGLYEQFF.